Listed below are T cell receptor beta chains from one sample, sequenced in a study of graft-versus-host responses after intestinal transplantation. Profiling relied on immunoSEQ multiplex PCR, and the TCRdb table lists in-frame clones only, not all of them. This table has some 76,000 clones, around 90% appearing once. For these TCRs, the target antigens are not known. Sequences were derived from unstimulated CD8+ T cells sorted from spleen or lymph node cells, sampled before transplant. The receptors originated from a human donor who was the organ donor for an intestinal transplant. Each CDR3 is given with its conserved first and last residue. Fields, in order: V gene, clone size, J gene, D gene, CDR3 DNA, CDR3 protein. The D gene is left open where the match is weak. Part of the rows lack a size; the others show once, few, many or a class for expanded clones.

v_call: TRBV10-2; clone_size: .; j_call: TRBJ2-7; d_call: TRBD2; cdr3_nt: TGCGCCAGCAGTGGGGGGGGTTCCTACGAGCAGTACTTC; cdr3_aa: CASSGGGSYEQYF
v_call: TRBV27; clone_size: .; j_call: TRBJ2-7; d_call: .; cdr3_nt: TGTGCCAGCAGTTTTAAATCCTCCTACGAGCAGTACTTC; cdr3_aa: CASSFKSSYEQYF
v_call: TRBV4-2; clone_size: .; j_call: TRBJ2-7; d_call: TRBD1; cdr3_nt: TGTGCCAGCAGCCCGGGACAGGGGGGATCCTACGAGCAGTACTTC; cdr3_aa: CASSPGQGGSYEQYF
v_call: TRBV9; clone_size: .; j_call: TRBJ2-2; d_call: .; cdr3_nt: TGTGCCAGCAGCGTAGGACCCCGGGGCGAGCTGAACACCGGGGAGCTGTTTTTT; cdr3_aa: CASSVGPRGELNTGELFF
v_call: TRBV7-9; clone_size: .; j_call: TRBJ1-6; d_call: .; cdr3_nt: TGTGCCAGCAGCCGGAAGGGACACTATAATTCACCCCTCCACTTT; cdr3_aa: CASSRKGHYNSPLHF
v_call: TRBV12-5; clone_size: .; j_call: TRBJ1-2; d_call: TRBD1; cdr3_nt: TGTGCTAGTGGCCCAACCCGGACAGGGTTTGGCTACACCTTC; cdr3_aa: CASGPTRTGFGYTF
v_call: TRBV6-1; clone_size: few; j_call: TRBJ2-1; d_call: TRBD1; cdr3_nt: TGTGCCAGCAGTGAAGGGACAGGGGGCAATGAGCAGTTCTTC; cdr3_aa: CASSEGTGGNEQFF
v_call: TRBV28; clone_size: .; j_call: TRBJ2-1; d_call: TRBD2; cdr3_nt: TGTGCCAGCAGTTTGGGGGAGGGGAGATACAATGAGCAGTTCTTC; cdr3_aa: CASSLGEGRYNEQFF
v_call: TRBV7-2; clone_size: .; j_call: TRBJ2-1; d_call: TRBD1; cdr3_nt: TGTGCCAGCAGCGAATTGACAGGGATGAATGAGCAGTTCTTC; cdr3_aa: CASSELTGMNEQFF
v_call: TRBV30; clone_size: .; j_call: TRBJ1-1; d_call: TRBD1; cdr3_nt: TGTGCCTGGAGTGGGCAGGGGGCGATCATGAACACTGAAGCTTTCTTT; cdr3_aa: CAWSGQGAIMNTEAFF
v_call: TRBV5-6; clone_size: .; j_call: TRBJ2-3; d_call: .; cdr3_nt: TGTGCCAGCAGCTTGGGTCTGGGGGTCTCAGATACGCAGTATTTT; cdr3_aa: CASSLGLGVSDTQYF
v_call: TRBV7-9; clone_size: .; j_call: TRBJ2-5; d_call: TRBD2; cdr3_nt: TGTGCCAGCAGCTTTGTAGCGGGGGGCGCCCAGTACTTC; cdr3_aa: CASSFVAGGAQYF
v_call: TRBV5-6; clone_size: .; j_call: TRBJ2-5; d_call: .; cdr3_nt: TGTGCCAGCAGCCCCGGGGGATCGACAGGGCACGAGACCCAGTACTTC; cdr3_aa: CASSPGGSTGHETQYF
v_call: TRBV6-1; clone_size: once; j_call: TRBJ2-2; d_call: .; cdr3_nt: TGTGCCAGCAGCCTGGAGAGCCCCGGGGAGCTGTTTTTT; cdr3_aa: CASSLESPGELFF
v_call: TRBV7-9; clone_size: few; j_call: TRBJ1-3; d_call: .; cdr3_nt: TGTGCCAGCAGCTCCGCCCCGGGACGCGTCTCTGGAAACACCATATATTTT; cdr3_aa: CASSSAPGRVSGNTIYF
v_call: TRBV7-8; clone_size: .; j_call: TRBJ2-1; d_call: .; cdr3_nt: TGTGCCAGCAGCTTAGCTGGGGGGCCGTACAATGAGCAGTTCTTC; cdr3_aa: CASSLAGGPYNEQFF
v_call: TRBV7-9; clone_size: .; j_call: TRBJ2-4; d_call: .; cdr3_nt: TGTGCCAGCAGCTTAGACGCTAGCAGTCAGTACTTC; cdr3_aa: CASSLDASSQYF
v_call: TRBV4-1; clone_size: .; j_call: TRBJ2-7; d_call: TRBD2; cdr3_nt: TGCGCCAGCAGCCAAGCTGCGGGACTAGCGGATTACGAGCAGTACTTC; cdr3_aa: CASSQAAGLADYEQYF
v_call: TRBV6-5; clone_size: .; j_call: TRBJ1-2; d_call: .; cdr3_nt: TGTGCCAGCAGTGTAGGAGGGTTATTAGCTGGCTACACCTTC; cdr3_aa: CASSVGGLLAGYTF
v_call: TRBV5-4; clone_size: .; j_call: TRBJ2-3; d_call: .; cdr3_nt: TGTGCCAGTACTAGAAGGGGGACCCGCACAGATACGCAGTATTTT; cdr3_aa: CASTRRGTRTDTQYF
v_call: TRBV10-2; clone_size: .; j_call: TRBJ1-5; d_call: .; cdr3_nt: TGCGCCAGCAGTGAGTCTTTGACACTCCAAGACCTTGGTAGCAATCAGCCCCAGCATTTT; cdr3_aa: CASSESLTLQDLGSNQPQHF
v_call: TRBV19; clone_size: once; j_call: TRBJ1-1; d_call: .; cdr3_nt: TGTGCCAGTAGTATCACCGGTTTAATGAACACTGAAGCTTTCTTT; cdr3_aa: CASSITGLMNTEAFF
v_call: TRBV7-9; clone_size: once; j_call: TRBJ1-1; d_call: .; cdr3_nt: TGTGCCAGCAGTTCCAACAGTTTCACTGAAGCTTTCTTT; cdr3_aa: CASSSNSFTEAFF
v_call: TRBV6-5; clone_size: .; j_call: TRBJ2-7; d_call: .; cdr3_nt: TGTGCCAGCAGTTACAAGGGTCACTCCTACGAGCAGTACTTC; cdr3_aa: CASSYKGHSYEQYF
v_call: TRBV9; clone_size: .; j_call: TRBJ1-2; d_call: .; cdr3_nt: TGTGCCAGCAGCGTCTTCCAGGGAGGCCTTTTAGGGGGCTACACCTTC; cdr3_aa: CASSVFQGGLLGGYTF
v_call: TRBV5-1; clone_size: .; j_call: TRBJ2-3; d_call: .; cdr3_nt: TGCGCCAGCAGCTTGGGCCAAAGTTGGGAGGGCACAGATACGCAGTATTTT; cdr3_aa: CASSLGQSWEGTDTQYF
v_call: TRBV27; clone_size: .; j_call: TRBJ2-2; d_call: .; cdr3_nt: TGTGCCAGCAGTTTTGCCACGACCGGGGAGCTGTTTTTT; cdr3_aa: CASSFATTGELFF
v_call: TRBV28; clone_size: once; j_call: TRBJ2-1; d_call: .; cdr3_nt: TGTGCCAGCAGTTTAGTCGTGGCAGGGGCCTACAATGAGCAGTTCTTC; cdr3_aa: CASSLVVAGAYNEQFF
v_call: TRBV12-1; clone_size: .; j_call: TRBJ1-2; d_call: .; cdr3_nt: TGTGCCACTATAAGACTTTCCTCGGATGGCTACACCTTC; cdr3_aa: CATIRLSSDGYTF
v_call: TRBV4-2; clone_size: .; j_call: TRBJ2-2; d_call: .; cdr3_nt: TGTGCCAGCAGCAGGGGTGGCACCGGGGAGCTGTTTTTT; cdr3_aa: CASSRGGTGELFF
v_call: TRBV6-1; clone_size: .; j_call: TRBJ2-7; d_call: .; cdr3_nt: TGTGCCAGCAGTCATACTTACAGCGAGCAGTACTTC; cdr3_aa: CASSHTYSEQYF
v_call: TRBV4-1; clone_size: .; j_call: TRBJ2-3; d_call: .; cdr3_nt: TGCGCCAGCAGCCCCCTGGGAGATACGCAGTATTTT; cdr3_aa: CASSPLGDTQYF
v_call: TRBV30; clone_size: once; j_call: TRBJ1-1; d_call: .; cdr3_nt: TGTGCCTGGAGTCGATGGGGGGCATTAGACACTGAAGCTTTCTTT; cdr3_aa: CAWSRWGALDTEAFF
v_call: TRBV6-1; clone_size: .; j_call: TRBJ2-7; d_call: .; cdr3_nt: TGTGCCAGCAGGATGAGTGAATCAGGGCAGCGCGAGCAGTACTTC; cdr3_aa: CASRMSESGQREQYF
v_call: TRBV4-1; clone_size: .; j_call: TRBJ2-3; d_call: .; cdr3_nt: TGCGCCAGCAGCTCAAGTTCCGATACGCAGTATTTT; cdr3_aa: CASSSSSDTQYF
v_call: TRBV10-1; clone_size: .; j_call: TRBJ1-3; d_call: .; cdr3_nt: TGCGCCAGCAGTGAAGTGTGGGTAGGAGGAAACACCATATATTTT; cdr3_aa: CASSEVWVGGNTIYF
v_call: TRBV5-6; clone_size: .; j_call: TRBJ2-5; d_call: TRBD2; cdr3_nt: TGTGCCAGCAGCTTGGTGGGACTAGCGGGGGATGAGACCCAGTACTTC; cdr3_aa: CASSLVGLAGDETQYF